This T cell receptor beta chain emerged from a study of blood T cell repertoires in COVID-19. Study-wide context: There were acute and convalescent COVID-19 samples, and they came from the United States, Italy and Spain. Nucleic acid was either cDNA or gDNA, and it came from T cells, B-cell-depleted T cells, or PBMCs.

As processed by the authors: The authors estimated nucleated cell counts from reference gene primer amplification. TCRdb's table, derived via immunoSEQ multiplex PCR, lists solely in-frame clones and lacks some. V and J calls and clone size are copied from that table; D and trimming were computed from the DNA. The sample has roughly 26,000 clones; around 83% are singletons. There are 14 residues in the CDR3. V lost 3 bases and J 8 bases, leaving 14 bases between the germline ends. Germline-derived CDR1 and CDR2 are MNHNS and SASEGT. The chain employs TRBV6-1 and TRBJ2-1, with D tentatively TRBD1 (6 bases). The sequence came from a human donor in a cohort sampled during active COVID-19. Source material: peripheral blood. The CDR3 region is CASSENRAMYEQFF. In DNA, the CDR3 is TGTGCCAGCAGTGAGAACAGGGCAATGTATGAGCAGTTCTTC.